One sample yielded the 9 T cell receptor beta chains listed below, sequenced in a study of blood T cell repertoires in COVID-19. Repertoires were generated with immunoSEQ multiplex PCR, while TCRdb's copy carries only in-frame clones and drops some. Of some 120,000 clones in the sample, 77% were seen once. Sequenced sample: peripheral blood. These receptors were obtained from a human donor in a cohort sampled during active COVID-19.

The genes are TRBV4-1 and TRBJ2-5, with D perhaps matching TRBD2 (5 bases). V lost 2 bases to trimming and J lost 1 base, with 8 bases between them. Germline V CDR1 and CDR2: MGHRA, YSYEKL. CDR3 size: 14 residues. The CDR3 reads CASSQLAAQETQYF. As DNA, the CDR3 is TGCGCCAGCAGCCAACTAGCCGCCCAAGAGACCCAGTACTTC.

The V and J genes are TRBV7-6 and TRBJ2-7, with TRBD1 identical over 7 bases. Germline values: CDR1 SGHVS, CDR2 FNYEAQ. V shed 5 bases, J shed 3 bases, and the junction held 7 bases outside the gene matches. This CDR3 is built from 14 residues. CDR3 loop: CASSGRNRGYEQYF. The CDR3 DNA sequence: TGTGCCAGCAGCGGGCGGAACAGGGGCTACGAGCAGTACTTC. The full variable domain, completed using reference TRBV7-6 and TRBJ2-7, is GAGVSQSPRYKVTKRGQDVALRCDPISGHVSLYWYRQALGQGPEFLTYFNYEAQQDKSGLPNDRFSAERPEGSISTLTIQRTEQRDSAMYRCASSGRNRGYEQYFGPGTRLTVT.

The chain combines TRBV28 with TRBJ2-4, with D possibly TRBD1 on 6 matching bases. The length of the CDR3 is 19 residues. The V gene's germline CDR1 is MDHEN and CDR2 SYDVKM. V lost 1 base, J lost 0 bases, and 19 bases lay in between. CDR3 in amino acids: CASSLYPRGRDVAKNIQYF. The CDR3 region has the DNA TGTGCCAGCAGTTTATATCCCAGGGGCCGAGATGTAGCCAAAAACATTCAGTACTTC.

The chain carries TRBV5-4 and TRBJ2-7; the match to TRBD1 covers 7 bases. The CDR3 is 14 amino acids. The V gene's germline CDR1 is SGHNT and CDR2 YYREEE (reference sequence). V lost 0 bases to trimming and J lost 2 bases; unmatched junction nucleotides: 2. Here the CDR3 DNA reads TGTGCCAGCAGCTTGGTGGGACAGCCCTACGAGCAGTACTTC. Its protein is CASSLVGQPYEQYF. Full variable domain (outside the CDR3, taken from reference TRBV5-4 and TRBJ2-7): ETGVTQSPTHLIKTRGQQVTLRCSSQSGHNTVSWYQQALGQGPQFIFQYYREEENGRGNFPPRFSGLQFPNYSSELNVNALELDDSALYLCASSLVGQPYEQYFGPGTRLTVT.

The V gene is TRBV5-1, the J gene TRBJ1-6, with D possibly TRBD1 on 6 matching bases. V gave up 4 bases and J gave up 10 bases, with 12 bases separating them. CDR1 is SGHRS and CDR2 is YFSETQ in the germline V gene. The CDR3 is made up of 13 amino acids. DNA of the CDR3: TGCGCCAGCAGCCGCAGGGGTGGGTCACCCCTCCACTTT. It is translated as CASSRRGGSPLHF.

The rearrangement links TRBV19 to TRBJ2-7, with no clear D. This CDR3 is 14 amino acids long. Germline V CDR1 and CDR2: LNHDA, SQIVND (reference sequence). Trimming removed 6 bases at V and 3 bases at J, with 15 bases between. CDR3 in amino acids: CASSEVGVVYEQYF. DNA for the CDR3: TGTGCCAGTAGCGAGGTTGGAGTGGTCTACGAGCAGTACTTC.

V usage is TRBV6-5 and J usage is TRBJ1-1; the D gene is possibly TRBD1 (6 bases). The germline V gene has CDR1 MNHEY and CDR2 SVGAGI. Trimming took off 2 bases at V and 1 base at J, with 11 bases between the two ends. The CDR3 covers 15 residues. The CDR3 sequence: CASSYAQQGNTEAFF. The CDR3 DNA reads TGTGCCAGCAGTTACGCCCAACAGGGGAACACTGAAGCTTTCTTT.

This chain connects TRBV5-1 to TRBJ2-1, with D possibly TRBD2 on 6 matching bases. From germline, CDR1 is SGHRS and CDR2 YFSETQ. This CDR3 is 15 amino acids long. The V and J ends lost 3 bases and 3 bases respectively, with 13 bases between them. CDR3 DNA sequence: TGCGCCAGCAGCTCTTCCGGACTAAACTACAATGAGCAGTTCTTC. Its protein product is CASSSSGLNYNEQFF.

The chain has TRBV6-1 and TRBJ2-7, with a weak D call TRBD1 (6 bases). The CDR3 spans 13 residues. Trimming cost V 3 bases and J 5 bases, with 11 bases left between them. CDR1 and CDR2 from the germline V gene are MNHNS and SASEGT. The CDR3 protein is CASSDYRVNEQYF. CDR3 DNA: TGTGCCAGCAGTGATTACAGGGTCAACGAGCAGTACTTC.